This is a list of T cell receptor beta chains from one sample in a study of blood T cells in healthy people across ages. TCRdb used MiXCR to reprocess the 5' RACE reads, holding one entry per CDR3 protein. The table records around 1,500,000 distinct CDR3 sequences, approximately 30% of them present only once. What was sequenced was blood. The receptor source for this set is a woman younger than 45 in good health. CDR3s include the opening cysteine and the closing phenylalanine or tryptophan. A D gene is named only where the DNA matches it firmly. Only some rows state a clone size, as once, few, many or a class for expanded clones.

J: TRBJ2-7
D: TRBD2
V: TRBV2
size: .
DNA: TGTGCCAGCAGTACGACTAGCAGGCCCCACGAGCAGTACTTC
CDR3: CASSTTSRPHEQYF

J: TRBJ2-7
D: TRBD1
V: TRBV25-1
size: .
DNA: TGTGCCAGCACCAGGGGCAGGGGGATGAGCGAGCAGTACTTC
CDR3: CASTRGRGMSEQYF

J: TRBJ2-5
D: TRBD1
V: TRBV7-2
size: few
DNA: TGTGCCAGCAGCTATCAACAGGGGGTACGGGAGACCCAGTACTTC
CDR3: CASSYQQGVRETQYF

J: TRBJ2-1
D: TRBD2
V: TRBV12-5
size: few
DNA: TGTGCTAGTGGCCCCGCGGGGCGGGAGCCCACCAATGAGCAGTTCTTC
CDR3: CASGPAGREPTNEQFF

J: TRBJ2-7
D: TRBD2
V: TRBV10-3
size: .
DNA: TGTGCCATCAGTGAGTTCACCAGGACTAGCGGGAGCTACGAGCAGTACTTC
CDR3: CAISEFTRTSGSYEQYF

J: TRBJ2-6
D: .
V: TRBV15
size: many
DNA: TGTGCCACCAGCGACAGTTCTTTACCTGGGGCCAACGTCCTGACTTTC
CDR3: CATSDSSLPGANVLTF

J: TRBJ2-1
D: TRBD2
V: TRBV6-5
size: many
DNA: TGTGCCAGCAGTACTCCCGGGACTAGCGGATTTAATGAGCAGTTCTTC
CDR3: CASSTPGTSGFNEQFF

J: TRBJ1-4
D: TRBD1
V: TRBV28
size: few
DNA: TGTGCCAGCAGTTCGGGACAGGGGGCTCGTAATGAAAAACTGTTTTTT
CDR3: CASSSGQGARNEKLFF

J: TRBJ2-7
D: .
V: TRBV14
size: few
DNA: TGTGCCAGCAGCCAAGTGGGGTTTGGCGAGCAGTACTTC
CDR3: CASSQVGFGEQYF

J: TRBJ2-5
D: .
V: TRBV7-2
size: .
DNA: TGTGCCAGCAGCCTTAAGGGGACGCTACGAGAGACCCAGTACTTC
CDR3: CASSLKGTLRETQYF

J: TRBJ2-1
D: TRBD2
V: TRBV12-3/TRBV12-4
size: few
DNA: TGTGCCAGCAGCCCAGGGACTAGCAGAAACAATGAGCAGTTCTTC
CDR3: CASSPGTSRNNEQFF

J: TRBJ2-5
D: .
V: TRBV18
size: .
DNA: TGTGCCAGCTCACCTGACAGCCCTAGAGGGGAGACCCAGTACTTC
CDR3: CASSPDSPRGETQYF

J: TRBJ2-2
D: .
V: TRBV6-1
size: .
DNA: TGTGCCAGCAGTGAAAGAGGAGTCCGTTACACCGGGGAGCTGTTTTTT
CDR3: CASSERGVRYTGELFF

J: TRBJ1-1
D: TRBD1
V: TRBV4-1
size: few
DNA: TGCGCCAGCAGCCACTACGGGACAGGAGAAGATGAAGCTTTCTTT
CDR3: CASSHYGTGEDEAFF

J: TRBJ2-4
D: .
V: TRBV6-5
size: .
DNA: TGTGCCAGTAGCAGACAGGGTACGGGGGAGCAGTACTTC
CDR3: CASSRQGTGEQYF

J: TRBJ2-5
D: TRBD2
V: TRBV20-1
size: .
DNA: TGCAGTGTCCCCCCTAGCGGGAGACCCTCACCGGGTGAGACCCAGTACTTC
CDR3: CSVPPSGRPSPGETQYF

J: TRBJ1-2
D: .
V: TRBV12-3/TRBV12-4
size: .
DNA: TGTGCCAGCGGCTCCACGGACCATGGCTACACCTTC
CDR3: CASGSTDHGYTF

J: TRBJ2-7
D: .
V: TRBV18
size: .
DNA: TGTGCCAGCTCACCGGGACTGGAGCCGTACTTC
CDR3: CASSPGLEPYF

J: TRBJ2-1
D: TRBD2
V: TRBV5-1
size: few
DNA: TGCGCCAGCAGCCCGACAACTAGCGGGGGGGAGCAGTTCTTC
CDR3: CASSPTTSGGEQFF

J: TRBJ2-5
D: TRBD1
V: TRBV5-1
size: many
DNA: TGCGCCAGCCGACAGGGCTCCCAAGAGACCCAGTACTTC
CDR3: CASRQGSQETQYF

J: TRBJ2-7
D: .
V: TRBV27
size: .
DNA: TGTGCCAGTAGTGCGGGCCCTGGGCTAGACGGGCAGTACTTC
CDR3: CASSAGPGLDGQYF

J: TRBJ2-7
D: .
V: TRBV25-1
size: few
DNA: TGTGCCAGCAGTGAATCAGGGGGGGCCTACGAGCAGTACTTC
CDR3: CASSESGGAYEQYF

J: TRBJ2-1
D: TRBD2
V: TRBV20-1
size: .
DNA: TGCAGTGCTAGAAACCCGGGACTAGCGGGCAAAAGCTCCTACAATGAGCAGTTCTTC
CDR3: CSARNPGLAGKSSYNEQFF

J: TRBJ2-2
D: .
V: TRBV6-2/TRBV6-3
size: .
DNA: TGTGCCAGCAGTTACCCCCGAGGGTTCAACACCGGGGAGCTGTTTTTT
CDR3: CASSYPRGFNTGELFF

J: TRBJ2-3
D: TRBD1
V: TRBV4-3
size: many
DNA: TGCGCCAGCAGCCAAGGGACAGGGAGTGGTACAGATACGCAGTATTTT
CDR3: CASSQGTGSGTDTQYF

J: TRBJ2-1
D: TRBD2
V: TRBV3-1
size: few
DNA: TGTGCCAGCAGCCAATTCCCTAGCGGGGCGGCTAATGAGCAGTTCTTC
CDR3: CASSQFPSGAANEQFF

J: TRBJ2-3
D: .
V: TRBV6-5
size: many
DNA: TGTGCCAGCAGCTTAGTGTTCTCTAGCACAGATACGCAGTATTTT
CDR3: CASSLVFSSTDTQYF

J: TRBJ1-4
D: .
V: TRBV2
size: .
DNA: TGTGCCAGCAGTGATTTTGGGGTCGAAAAACTGTTTTTT
CDR3: CASSDFGVEKLFF

J: TRBJ2-1
D: TRBD2
V: TRBV14
size: .
DNA: TGTGCCAGCAGCCAAGAAGGGAGGGCGGCTCGTAATGAGCAGTTCTTC
CDR3: CASSQEGRAARNEQFF

J: TRBJ2-2
D: TRBD1
V: TRBV20-1
size: .
DNA: TGCAGTGCTAGAGAAGGGACAGGGGTTCCCGGGGAGCTGTTTTTT
CDR3: CSAREGTGVPGELFF

J: TRBJ2-5
D: .
V: TRBV7-9
size: few
DNA: TGTGCCAGCGCCCTATCGGGGCAAGAGACCCAGTACTTC
CDR3: CASALSGQETQYF

J: TRBJ2-3
D: .
V: TRBV4-2
size: .
DNA: TGTGCCAGCGGGGGAACAGGCACTCTTAGCACAGATACGCAGTATTTT
CDR3: CASGGTGTLSTDTQYF

J: TRBJ2-5
D: TRBD2
V: TRBV7-2
size: few
DNA: TGTGCCAGCAGCCCGTCACTAGCGGGAGAAAAGACCCAGTACTTC
CDR3: CASSPSLAGEKTQYF

J: TRBJ1-1
D: TRBD1
V: TRBV18
size: many
DNA: TGCGCCAGCAGTCCCGGGACAGGGGGCAACACTGAAGCTTTCTTT
CDR3: CASSPGTGGNTEAFF

J: TRBJ2-1
D: TRBD1
V: TRBV7-9
size: .
DNA: TGTGCCAGCAGCTTTGGCTCGGGACAGGGGAACAATGAGCAGTTCTTC
CDR3: CASSFGSGQGNNEQFF

J: TRBJ2-7
D: .
V: TRBV2
size: many
DNA: TGTGCCAGCAGCGAACAGGGCTACGAGCAGTACTTC
CDR3: CASSEQGYEQYF

J: TRBJ2-7
D: TRBD2
V: TRBV20-1
size: .
DNA: TGCAGTGCTAGAGATGGGGCGGGAGTCTTTCACGAGCAGTACTTC
CDR3: CSARDGAGVFHEQYF

J: TRBJ1-5
D: TRBD1
V: TRBV12-3/TRBV12-4
size: .
DNA: TGTGCCAGCAGCGGACAGGGGTGGAATAGCAATCAGCCCCAGCATTTT
CDR3: CASSGQGWNSNQPQHF

J: TRBJ2-3
D: .
V: TRBV7-2
size: .
DNA: TGTGCCAGCAGCTTAGCTACAGGATGGGAATCAGATACGCAGTATTTT
CDR3: CASSLATGWESDTQYF

J: TRBJ2-1
D: TRBD1
V: TRBV15
size: few
DNA: TGTGCCACCAGCGAGGACAGGGGGCAAAATGAGCAGTTCTTC
CDR3: CATSEDRGQNEQFF

J: TRBJ2-7
D: .
V: TRBV6-4
size: few
DNA: TGTGCCAGCAGTGACGCTGGTAGCCCTACTTTCTACGAGCAGTACTTC
CDR3: CASSDAGSPTFYEQYF